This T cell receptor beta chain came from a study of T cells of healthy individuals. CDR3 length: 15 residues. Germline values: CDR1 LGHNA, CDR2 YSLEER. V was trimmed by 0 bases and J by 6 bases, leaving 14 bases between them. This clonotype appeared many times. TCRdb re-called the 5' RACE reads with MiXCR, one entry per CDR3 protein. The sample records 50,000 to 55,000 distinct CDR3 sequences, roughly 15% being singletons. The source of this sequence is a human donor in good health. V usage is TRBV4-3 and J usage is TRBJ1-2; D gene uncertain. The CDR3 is CASSQEMTGNHGYTF. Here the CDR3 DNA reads TGCGCCAGCAGCCAAGAGATGACGGGGAACCATGGCTACACCTTC.